This TCR beta chain was found in a study of human T cells and chemical hapten exposure. Time point here: patch test 2, 6 weeks after DPC sensitization. Treatment in this sample: therapeutic diphenylcyclopropenone sensitization with weekly scalp DPC. This clonotype was found a few times. Germline loops: CDR1 DFQATT, CDR2 SNEGSKA (reference sequence). V was clipped by 4 bases and J by 4 bases, with 10 bases between them. The CDR3 runs 13 residues. TCRdb itself ran the RACE reads through MiXCR, one entry per CDR3 protein. This table holds 85,000 to 95,000 distinct CDR3 sequences, 8% to 13% found once. This receptor was identified in a man in his forties or fifties with alopecia areata. Some clones in this sample may be carry-over from other donors' samples. V gene TRBV20-1 combines with J gene TRBJ2-2, with D tentatively TRBD2 (5 bases). The sequences come from whole blood, collected in connection with sensitization to the hapten diphenylcyclopropenone (DPC). The CDR3 region is CSAKLVGTGELFF. Here the CDR3 DNA reads TGCAGTGCTAAACTAGTAGGCACCGGGGAGCTGTTTTTT.